Included here is one T cell receptor (beta chain) sequence, with context. Other nucleotide sequences in the sample specify the same CDR3. The data originate from a study of shared clonotypes between healthy human individuals. Sequencing was performed with immunoSEQ multiplex PCR; in TCRdb, only in-frame clones are kept and a portion is missing. The sample lists some 2 million clones, roughly 94% occurring once. Positively selected for CCR7, the CD45RO-negative cells used as naive CD8 cells excluded terminally differentiated effector memory CD45RA+ cells. The CDR3 is made up of 13 amino acids. CDR1 is SGHDT, CDR2 YYEEEE, per germline. V was shortened by 4 bases and J by 3 bases, with 11 bases between the two germline ends.

This sequence joins TRBV5-6 and TRBJ2-7; D might be TRBD1 (5 bases). The receptor comes from a young man in good health. The sequenced sample was naive CD8+ T cells sorted from blood. CDR3 residues: CASSLQGYYEQYF. In DNA, the CDR3 is TGTGCCAGCAGCCTGCAGGGCTACTACGAGCAGTACTTC.